The 29 T cell receptor beta chains listed next were all sequenced from one sample in a study of T cells in Graves' hyperthyroidism and ophthalmopathy. Amplification targeted TCR beta CDR3 regions from RNA transcripts. During a first-round RT-PCR of the TCR CDR3, the HTBI primer set was used. TCRdb itself ran the multiplex PCR reads through MiXCR, one entry per CDR3 protein. The sample shows roughly 700,000 distinct CDR3 sequences, about 35% of them seen only once. Sequences were obtained from blood. These receptors all stem from a woman aged 40 to 50 with Graves' hyperthyroidism.

This clonotype was seen a few times. The chain recombines TRBV4-3 with TRBJ2-7, with 7 bases fitting TRBD1. The V segment lost 2 bases and the J segment 5 bases; nucleotides outside the gene matches: 9. The V gene's germline CDR1 is LGHNA and CDR2 YSLEER. This CDR3 spans 15 amino acids. DNA for the CDR3: TGCGCCAGCAGCCAAACCCGACAGGGCACCCACGAGCAGTACTTC. Amino acid sequence: CASSQTRQGTHEQYF.

The V call is TRBV10-3, the J call TRBJ2-5; perhaps TRBD2 as D (5 bases). The CDR3 runs to 12 residues. CDR1 is ENHRY, CDR2 SYGVKD, per germline. Trimming removed 10 bases at V and 0 bases at J, with 9 bases between. The CDR3 sequence: CATRLNQETQYF. As DNA, the CDR3 is TGTGCCACGCGACTAAACCAAGAGACCCAGTACTTC.

This clonotype turned up a few times. The rearrangement uses TRBV6-5 and TRBJ1-1; 8 bases are a match to TRBD1. Germline assignment: CDR1 MNHEY and CDR2 SVGAGI. This CDR3 has 15 residues. Trimming removed 5 bases from V and 1 base from J; junction bases left unmatched: 6. CDR3 bases: TGTGCCAGCAGTGCCTATCAGGGGGCGAACACTGAAGCTTTCTTT. Translation gives CASSAYQGANTEAFF.

V and J are TRBV29-1 and TRBJ1-1, with 7 bases lining up with TRBD1. After removal of 6 bases from V and 0 bases from J, the junction contained 4 bases not matched to a gene. The CDR3 extends over 13 amino acids. The germline V gene encodes CDR1 SQVTM and CDR2 ANQGSEA. The CDR3 region has the DNA TGCAGCGTCGGACAGGCCATGAACACTGAAGCTTTCTTT. Protein: CSVGQAMNTEAFF.

V usage is TRBV4-1 and J usage is TRBJ1-2; 9 bases align to TRBD1. The CDR3 runs 13 residues. The V gene's germline CDR1 is MGHRA and CDR2 YSYEKL. V dropped 10 bases and J dropped 5; count of bases not matched to a gene: 8. The chain's CDR3 is CATGTGQGYGYTF. DNA for the CDR3: TGCGCCACCGGAACCGGACAGGGGTATGGCTACACCTTC.

J is TRBJ1-5 and V is TRBV6-5, with D possibly TRBD1 on 5 matching bases. Germline V gene lookup returns CDR1 MNHEY and CDR2 SVGAGI. Deletions cut 4 bases from V and 9 bases from J, with 13 bases between. The CDR3 spans 13 residues. The CDR3 DNA reads TGTGCCAGCAGTTCCTCCGGGACTCGGCCCCAGCATTTT. Its protein is CASSSSGTRPQHF.

This clonotype has just a few counts. The rearrangement joins TRBV20-1 to TRBJ1-1; tentative D call: TRBD1 (5 bases). Germline assignment: CDR1 DFQATT and CDR2 SNEGSKA (reference sequence). The V end lost 0 bases, the J end lost 0 bases, and 20 bases lay between the germline ends. The CDR3 runs 18 residues. CDR3 protein: CSARDWVRQGPMNTEAFF. The CDR3 DNA reads TGCAGTGCTAGAGATTGGGTTCGGCAGGGCCCAATGAACACTGAAGCTTTCTTT.

The chain uses TRBV19 and TRBJ1-1; 10 positions agree with TRBD1. The CDR3 has 14 amino acids. CDR1 LNHDA and CDR2 SQIVND come from the germline V gene (reference sequence). The V gene end was trimmed by 5 bases and the J gene end by 5 bases; junction bases not matched to a gene: 5. The CDR3 reads CASSFGQGETEAFF. The CDR3 DNA reads TGTGCCAGTAGTTTCGGACAGGGGGAGACTGAAGCTTTCTTT.

This chain connects TRBV5-1 to TRBJ2-2; a possible D gene is TRBD1 (5 bases). CDR1 is SGHRS, CDR2 YFSETQ, per germline. V was pared by 3 bases and J by 3 bases, with 12 bases between. The CDR3 has 15 amino acids. The CDR3 loop is CASSSPGIYTGELFF. For the CDR3, the DNA is TGCGCCAGCAGCTCTCCAGGGATTTACACCGGGGAGCTGTTTTTT.

In its sample, this clonotype was seen many times. The chain employs TRBV5-1 and TRBJ2-5; TRBD1 matches at 8 bases. The junction had 4 bases not matched to a gene; V was cut back by 4 bases and J by 2 bases. The germline CDR1 and CDR2 sequences are SGHRS and YFSETQ. The CDR3 is made up of 14 amino acids. CDR3 nucleotide sequence: TGCGCCAGCAGCCATGGACAGGGACAAGAGACCCAGTACTTC. It yields the protein CASSHGQGQETQYF.

Concerning this clonotype: Mismatch with germline at one junction end may stem from a read error. This rearrangement joins TRBV24-1 to TRBJ1-2; a weak D match, TRBD1 (6 bases). This CDR3 has 13 amino acids. Per the germline V gene, CDR1 is KGHDR and CDR2 is SFDVKD. The CDR3 coding sequence is TGCGCCAGCAGTGATTTGGACAGCTATGGCTACACCTTC. It translates to CASSDLDSYGYTF.

Comments on this clonotype: One junction end does not reproduce the germline sequence, and a read error may be involved. The genes are TRBV5-1 and TRBJ2-3, with a possible D match to TRBD1 (5 bases). The CDR3 loop spans 14 amino acids. CDR1 and CDR2 (germline): SGHRS, YFSETQ. CDR3 nucleotide sequence: TGTACCAGCAGCTCTGAACGTCAGGGTGATACGCAGTATTTT. Translated, it gives CTSSSERQGDTQYF.

About this clonotype itself: A much larger clone lies one base from this, so it may be a read error. The conserved closing phenylalanine or tryptophan is absent in this CDR3, likely reflecting a read error. V and J are TRBV20-1 and TRBJ1-6; no firm D call. CDR3 size: 15 residues. Trimming left V 7 bases short and J 0 bases short, with 13 bases between. CDR1 DFQATT and CDR2 SNEGSKA come from the germline V gene (reference sequence). DNA of the CDR3: TGCAGTGTTACACTCCTAGACTCCTATAATTCACCCCTCCACTCT. Amino acid sequence: CSVTLLDSYNSPLHS.

This clonotype was observed a handful of times. The CDR3 DNA reads as TGTGCCAGCAGCGAGGCTAGCGGCGGACGATACGAGCAGTACTTC. Translating gives CASSEASGGRYEQYF. This chain connects TRBV11-2 to TRBJ2-7, with 7 nucleotides matching TRBD2. Germline-derived CDR1 and CDR2 are SGHAT and FQNNGV. CDR3 length: 15 amino acids. The junction had 11 bases not matched to a gene; V was cut back by 5 bases and J by 4 bases. Full variable domain (outside the CDR3, taken from reference TRBV11-2 and TRBJ2-7): EAGVAQSPRYKIIEKRQSVAFWCNPISGHATLYWYQQILGQGPKLLIQFQNNGVVDDSQLPKDRFSAERLKGVDSTLKIQPAKLEDSAVYLCASSEASGGRYEQYFGPGTRLTVT.

A few counts support this clonotype. J is TRBJ1-2 and V is TRBV19; 7 positions match TRBD1. This CDR3 contains 14 residues. Germline assignment: CDR1 LNHDA and CDR2 SQIVND (reference sequence). Unmatched junction bases numbered 10, after V lost 7 bases and J lost 5 bases. This CDR3 reads CASKRSTGTYGYTF. In DNA, the CDR3 is TGTGCCAGTAAAAGATCGACAGGGACTTATGGCTACACCTTC. Full variable domain (rest looked up from reference TRBV19 and TRBJ1-2): DGGITQSPKYLFRKEGQNVTLSCEQNLNHDAMYWYRQDPGQGLRLIYYSQIVNDFQKGDIAEGYSVSREKKESFPLTVTSAQKNPTAFYLCASKRSTGTYGYTFGSGTRLTVV.

This sequence joins TRBV10-3 and TRBJ1-1; no clear D. This CDR3 contains 12 residues. V was shortened by 2 bases and J by 6 bases, with 7 bases between the two germline ends. Germline CDR1 and CDR2: ENHRY and SYGVKD. The CDR3 coding sequence is TGTGCCATCAGTGAGGTGAATGCTGAAGCTTTCTTT. Its translation: CAISEVNAEAFF.

This clonotype turned up a few times. This rearrangement joins TRBV7-2 to TRBJ1-4, with D perhaps matching TRBD1 (5 bases). With 3 bases removed from V and 5 bases from J, the gap between germline ends came to 10 bases. The CDR3 covers 14 residues. Germline CDR1 SGHTA, CDR2 FQGNSA. This chain's CDR3 is CASSFGPGNEKLFF. The CDR3 DNA sequence: TGTGCCAGCAGCTTTGGGCCAGGGAATGAAAAACTGTTTTTT.

This clonotype was counted many times. This sequence joins TRBV20-1 and TRBJ1-6; possible D gene TRBD1, 5 bases. The CDR3 sequence is 14 residues long. Looked up from germline, CDR1 is DFQATT and CDR2 is SNEGSKA (reference sequence). V lost 4 bases and J 8 bases, leaving 15 bases between the germline ends. CDR3 amino acids: CSATPGLIDSPLHF. CDR3 DNA: TGCAGTGCTACTCCGGGACTGATTGATTCACCCCTCCACTTT.

The rearrangement links TRBV6-2 or TRBV6-3 to TRBJ1-2; TRBD1 aligns across 9 bases. The V segment lost 6 bases and the J segment 8 bases; nucleotides outside the gene matches: 10. The CDR3 is 14 amino acids. CDR1 and CDR2 (germline): MNHEY, SVGEGT. As DNA, the CDR3 is TGTGCCAGCAGAAGTCCCGGGACAGGGACGGGCTACACCTTC. Translating gives CASRSPGTGTGYTF.

This clonotype appeared a single time. The chain recombines TRBV27 with TRBJ1-5; possible D gene TRBD1, 6 bases. The CDR3 is 15 amino acids. Trimming shortened V by 3 bases and J by 8 bases, and 17 bases separated the two germline ends. Germline V gives CDR1 MNHEY, CDR2 SMNVEV (reference sequence). CDR3 sequence: CASSFSDRRTKPQHF. In DNA form, the CDR3 reads TGTGCCAGCAGTTTCTCCGACAGGCGAACTAAGCCCCAGCATTTT.

This clonotype was counted many times. The V and J genes are TRBV10-3 and TRBJ2-7, with 9 positions matching TRBD1. Trimming at V came to 10 bases and at J to 2 bases, leaving 6 bases not matched to a gene. Germline-derived CDR1 and CDR2 are ENHRY and SYGVKD. This CDR3 comprises 13 residues. The CDR3 region is CATRTGEPYEQYF. As DNA, the CDR3 is TGTGCCACCCGGACAGGGGAACCCTACGAGCAGTACTTC.

The rearrangement links TRBV6-6 to TRBJ2-7; 11 nucleotides align to TRBD2. This CDR3 comprises 16 residues. With 5 bases clipped from V and 2 bases from J, the junction kept 8 bases outside the gene matches. Germline loops: CDR1 MNHNY, CDR2 SVGAGI (reference sequence). The CDR3 is CASSHLLAGETYEQYF. The CDR3 nucleotides are TGTGCCAGCAGTCACTTACTAGCGGGGGAAACCTACGAGCAGTACTTC.

This chain links TRBV19 with TRBJ2-6; no clear D. CDR1 and CDR2 from the germline V gene are LNHDA and SQIVND (reference sequence). Trimming stripped 3 bases from V and 3 bases from J, with 12 bases between. This CDR3 contains 16 residues. In DNA, the CDR3 is TGTGCCAGTAGTATGGGTCACAGAGGTGGGGCCAACGTCCTGACTTTC. Translation: CASSMGHRGGANVLTF.

The sample holds a few counts of this clonotype. The chain couples TRBV5-6 to TRBJ1-2, with D tentatively TRBD1 (5 bases). This CDR3 has 15 amino acids. Germline V gene data show CDR1 as SGHDT and CDR2 as YYEEEE. V dropped 5 bases and J dropped 4 bases, with 18 bases sitting between them. For the CDR3, the DNA is TGTGCCAGCAGGCCGGTCCGGGGCCAAATCTATGGCTACACCTTC. Its translation is CASRPVRGQIYGYTF.

The chain has TRBV15 and TRBJ2-3, with D maybe TRBD1 (6 bases). Trimming removed 1 base at V and 0 bases at J, with 8 bases between. The germline gives CDR1 LNHNV, CDR2 YYDKDF (reference sequence). This CDR3 spans 15 amino acids. The CDR3 nucleotides read TGTGCCACCAGCAGAGGGGGGCTGAGCACAGATACGCAGTATTTT. Its translation: CATSRGGLSTDTQYF.

This clonotype was seen many times. At one end, the junction sequence differs from germline, possibly due to a read error. This chain links TRBV5-1 with TRBJ1-1; maybe TRBD1 (5 bases). This CDR3 spans 14 amino acids. Germline values: CDR1 SGHRS, CDR2 YFSETQ. In nucleotides, the CDR3 is TGTGCCAGCAGCTTAGACAGACTAAACACTGAAGCTTTCTTT. Encoded protein: CASSLDRLNTEAFF.

The V call is TRBV19, the J call TRBJ2-7; 9 bases fit TRBD2. The last part of the DNA fits TRBJ2-1 better; the J call may be wrong. Germline-derived CDR1 and CDR2 are LNHDA and SQIVND (reference sequence). The CDR3 runs 16 residues. CDR3 residues: CASSIPGAGGFAEQFF. CDR3 nucleotides: TGTGCCAGTAGTATACCGGGAGCGGGAGGTTTCGCCGAGCAGTTCTTC.

The chain couples TRBV20-1 to TRBJ1-1; D is unresolved. The V gene's germline CDR1 is DFQATT and CDR2 SNEGSKA (reference sequence). The V end lost 3 bases, the J end lost 1 base, and 9 bases lay between the germline ends. This CDR3 comprises 13 residues. CDR3 sequence reads: CSARYSPNTEAFF. The DNA for the CDR3 is TGCAGTGCTAGGTACAGTCCGAACACTGAAGCTTTCTTT.

V usage is TRBV7-9 and J usage is TRBJ2-7; a possible D gene is TRBD1 (6 bases). Germline CDR1 SEHNR, CDR2 FQNEAQ (reference sequence). The V and J ends lost 9 bases and 0 bases respectively, with 12 bases between them. The CDR3 is made up of 13 amino acids. CDR3 sequence: CASRRGGSYEQYF. Written as DNA, the CDR3 is TGTGCCAGTCGAAGAGGGGGCTCCTACGAGCAGTACTTC. Variable domain in full (rest from reference TRBV7-9 and TRBJ2-7): DTGVSQNPRHKITKRGQNVTFRCDPISEHNRLYWYRQTLGQGPEFLTYFQNEAQLEKSRLLSDRFSAERPKGSFSTLEIQRTEQGDSAMYLCASRRGGSYEQYFGPGTRLTVT.